What follows are 3 T cell receptor beta chains derived from one specimen sequenced in a study of CD8+CD57+ T cells in acquired aplastic anemia. An expansion of CD8+CD57+ cells by flow cytometry had been shown in patients chosen for sequencing. Profiles of TCR beta VDJ and CDR3 were generated from a genomic DNA template. TCRdb passed the reads through MiXCR, listing each CDR3 protein once. The sample holds roughly 150,000 distinct CDR3 sequences; around 50% are singletons and the top ten take about 2.6%. Material: sorted CD4+, CD8+, or CD8+CD57+ T cells (not recorded which) from PBMCs. Every receptor here comes from a human donor with aplastic anemia.

The chain couples TRBV29-1 to TRBJ2-7; D ambiguous. The V gene's germline CDR1 is SQVTM and CDR2 ANQGSEA. There are 12 residues in the CDR3. V lost 4 bases, J lost 6 bases, and 13 bases lay in between. The CDR3: CSVVWGTGEQYF. The CDR3, as DNA: TGCAGCGTTGTTTGGGGAACGGGCGAGCAGTACTTC.

This clonotype has a count of ten or more. V gene TRBV2 combines with J gene TRBJ1-1; D gene uncertain. The germline CDR1 and CDR2 sequences are SNHLY and FYNNEI. This CDR3 has 12 residues. V lost 3 bases to trimming and J lost 10 bases, with 12 bases between them. The CDR3 DNA is TGTGCCAGCAGTGACGCCCGGACGGGAGCTTTCTTT. The encoded protein is CASSDARTGAFF.

This clonotype occurred a few times. J is TRBJ1-5 and V is TRBV11-1, with 9 bases identical to TRBD1. After removal of 4 bases from V and 3 bases from J, the junction contained 10 bases not matched to a gene. The germline V gene encodes CDR1 SGHAT and CDR2 FQDESV (reference sequence). This CDR3 has 17 residues. CDR3 loop: CASSSYAGTGNNQPQHF. CDR3 nucleotides: TGTGCCAGCAGCTCGTACGCCGGGACAGGGAACAATCAGCCCCAGCATTTT.